This T cell receptor beta chain was profiled in a study of T cell clonality in common variable immunodeficiency. Study observations and caveats: Reportedly, TCR beta sequences from common variable immunodeficiency showed fewer deletions and N-nucleotide insertions.

The method was immunoSEQ multiplex PCR; TCRdb's version includes in-frame clones alone and lacks a portion of them. The repertoire shows 25,000 to 35,000 clones, none seen only once; the top ten take 5% to 7%. Comments on this clone: Its specificity is not known.

The source is a human donor with common variable immunodeficiency. Sequenced material: peripheral blood mononuclear cells.

The CDR3 reads CATLGGAGGAETQYF. CDR3 DNA (partial): TGTGCCACCCTAGGTGGAGCCGGCGGGGCGGAGACC. The V call is TRBV19, the J call TRBJ2-5; maybe TRBD2 (6 bases). The CDR3 goes on 3 residues after the read ends, and that part is filled in from the germline J gene. Trimming took 10 bases from V and 5 from J, leaving 23 bases between them. Per germline, CDR1 LNHDA and CDR2 SQIVND (reference sequence). The CDR3 is 15 residues long. The whole variable domain, remainder taken from reference TRBV19 and TRBJ2-5, is DGGITQSPKYLFRKEGQNVTLSCEQNLNHDAMYWYRQDPGQGLRLIYYSQIVNDFQKGDIAEGYSVSREKKESFPLTVTSAQKNPTAFYLCATLGGAGGAETQYFGPGTRLLVL.